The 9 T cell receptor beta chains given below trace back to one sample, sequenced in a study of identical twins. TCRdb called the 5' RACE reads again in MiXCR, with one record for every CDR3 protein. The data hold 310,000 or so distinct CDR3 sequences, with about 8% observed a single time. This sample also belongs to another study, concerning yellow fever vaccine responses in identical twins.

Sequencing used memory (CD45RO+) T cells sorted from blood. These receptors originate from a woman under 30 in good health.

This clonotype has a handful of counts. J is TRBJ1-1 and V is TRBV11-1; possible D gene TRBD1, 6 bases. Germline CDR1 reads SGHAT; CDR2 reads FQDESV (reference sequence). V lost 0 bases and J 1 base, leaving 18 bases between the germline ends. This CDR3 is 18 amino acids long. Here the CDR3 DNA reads TGTGCCAGCAGCTTAGCCGGCGGGGGGCAGATTAAGAACACTGAAGCTTTCTTT. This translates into CASSLAGGGQIKNTEAFF.

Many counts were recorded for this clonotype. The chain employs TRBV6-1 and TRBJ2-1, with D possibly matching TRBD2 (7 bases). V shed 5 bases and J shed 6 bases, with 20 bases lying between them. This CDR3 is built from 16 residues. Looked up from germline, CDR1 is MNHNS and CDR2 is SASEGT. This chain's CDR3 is CASSPSLRRGGNEQFF. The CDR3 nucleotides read TGTGCCAGCAGTCCCTCCCTTAGGAGGGGGGGCAATGAGCAGTTCTTC.

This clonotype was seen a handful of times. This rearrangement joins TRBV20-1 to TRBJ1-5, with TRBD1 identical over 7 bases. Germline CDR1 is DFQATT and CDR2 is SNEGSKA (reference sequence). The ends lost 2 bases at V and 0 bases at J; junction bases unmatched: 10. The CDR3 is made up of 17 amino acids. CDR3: CSARTYAGGDSNQPQHF. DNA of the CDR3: TGCAGTGCTAGAACGTACGCAGGGGGGGATAGCAATCAGCCCCAGCATTTT.

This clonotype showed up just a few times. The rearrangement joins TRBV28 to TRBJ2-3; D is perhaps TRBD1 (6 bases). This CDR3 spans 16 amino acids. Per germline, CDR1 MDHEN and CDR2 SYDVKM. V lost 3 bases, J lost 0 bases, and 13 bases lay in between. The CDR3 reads CASSLWYRESTDTQYF. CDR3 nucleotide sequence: TGTGCCAGCAGTTTGTGGTACAGGGAGAGCACAGATACGCAGTATTTT.

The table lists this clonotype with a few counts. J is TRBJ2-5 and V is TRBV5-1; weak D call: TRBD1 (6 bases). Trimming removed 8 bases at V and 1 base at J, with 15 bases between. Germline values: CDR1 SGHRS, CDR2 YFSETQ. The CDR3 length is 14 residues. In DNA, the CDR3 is TGCGCCAGTAAGAGAGGACAGCCCCAAGAGACCCAGTACTTC. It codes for CASKRGQPQETQYF.

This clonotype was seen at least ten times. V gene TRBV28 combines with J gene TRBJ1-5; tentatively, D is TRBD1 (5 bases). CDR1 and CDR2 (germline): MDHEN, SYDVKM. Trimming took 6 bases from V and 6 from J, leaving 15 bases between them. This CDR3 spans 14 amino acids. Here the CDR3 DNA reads TGTGCCAGCAGAAAGCCGGGGGACTCTCAGCCCCAGCATTTT. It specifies CASRKPGDSQPQHF.

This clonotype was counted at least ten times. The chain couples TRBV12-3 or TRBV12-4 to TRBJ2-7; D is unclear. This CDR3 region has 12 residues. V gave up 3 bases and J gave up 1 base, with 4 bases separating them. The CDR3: CASSFGSYEQYV. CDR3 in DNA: TGTGCCAGCAGTTTTGGGTCCTACGAGCAGTACGTC.

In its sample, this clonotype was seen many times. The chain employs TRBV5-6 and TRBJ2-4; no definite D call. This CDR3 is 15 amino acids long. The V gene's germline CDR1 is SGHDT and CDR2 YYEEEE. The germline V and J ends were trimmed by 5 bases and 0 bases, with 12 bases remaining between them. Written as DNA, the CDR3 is TGTGCCAGCAGATCGCGGATTGTAGCCAAAAACATTCAGTACTTC. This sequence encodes CASRSRIVAKNIQYF.

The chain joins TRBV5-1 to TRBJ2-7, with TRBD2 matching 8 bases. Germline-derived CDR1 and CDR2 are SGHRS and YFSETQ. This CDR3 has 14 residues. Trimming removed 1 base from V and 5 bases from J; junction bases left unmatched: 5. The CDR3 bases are TGCGCCAGCAGCTTGAGCGGGAGTACCAACGAGCAGTACTTC. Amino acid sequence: CASSLSGSTNEQYF.